Included here is one TCR beta chain sequence, with context. No antigen is known for it. CDR1 and CDR2 from the germline V gene are SGHTA and FQGNSA. The CDR3 sequence is 13 residues long. Trimming pared 2 bases from V and 7 bases from J, leaving 10 bases between. A single record per CDR3 protein comes from TCRdb applying MiXCR to the RT-PCR reads. The sample lists more than 700,000 distinct CDR3 sequences, around 20% occurring once. These data originate in a study of response to subunit inactivated influenza vaccine. Study observations and caveats: Authors suggested each seasonal influenza vaccination recruits few new T cells.

The source is a middle-aged man who received an inactivated influenza vaccine. Sequencing was performed on PBMCs from blood, taken 4 to 6 days after vaccination. The chain carries TRBV7-2 and TRBJ2-3, with unresolved D. The CDR3 sequence is CASSLILANTQYF. DNA for the CDR3: TGTGCCAGCAGCTTAATTCTGGCAAATACGCAGTATTTT.